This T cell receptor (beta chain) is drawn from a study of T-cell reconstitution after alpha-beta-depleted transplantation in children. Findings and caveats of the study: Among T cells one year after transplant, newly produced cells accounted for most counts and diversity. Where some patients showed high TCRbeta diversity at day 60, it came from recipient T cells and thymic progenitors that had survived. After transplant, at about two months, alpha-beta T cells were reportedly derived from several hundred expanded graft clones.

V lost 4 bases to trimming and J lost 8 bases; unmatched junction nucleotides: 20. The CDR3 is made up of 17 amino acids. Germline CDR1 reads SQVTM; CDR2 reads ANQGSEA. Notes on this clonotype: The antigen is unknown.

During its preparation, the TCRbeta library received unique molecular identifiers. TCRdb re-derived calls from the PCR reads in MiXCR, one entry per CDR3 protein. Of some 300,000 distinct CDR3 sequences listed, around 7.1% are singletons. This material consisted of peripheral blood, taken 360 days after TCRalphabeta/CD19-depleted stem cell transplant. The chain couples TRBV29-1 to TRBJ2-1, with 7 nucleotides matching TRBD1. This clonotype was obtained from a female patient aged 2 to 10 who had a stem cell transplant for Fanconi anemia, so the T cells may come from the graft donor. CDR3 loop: CSVVGSGSGTEFHEQFF. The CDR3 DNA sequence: TGCAGCGTTGTTGGGAGTGGGTCGGGGACAGAGTTCCATGAGCAGTTCTTC.